These 8 T cell receptor beta chains were all obtained from the same sample, sequenced in a study of cytomegalovirus exposure and HLA in healthy donors. Profiled with immunoSEQ multiplex PCR; TCRdb holds only in-frame clones, not every one. The sample has about 330,000 clones; 86% are singletons. Sequencing input: PBMCs. The receptors originated from a woman under 30 in good health and CMV-seronegative.

This clone occurred a few times. The same CDR3 is also encoded by other DNA sequences in this sample. The chain uses TRBV18 and TRBJ2-2, with 9 positions matching TRBD1. This CDR3 spans 16 amino acids. From germline, CDR1 is KGHSH and CDR2 LQKENI. V lost 0 bases, J lost 1 base, and 0 bases stayed unmatched. CDR3 nucleotide sequence: TGTGCCAGCTCACCACCGACAGGGGGGAACACCGGGGAGCTGTTTTTT. This gives the protein CASSPPTGGNTGELFF.

The chain combines TRBV18 with TRBJ1-1; D might be TRBD1 (5 bases). V lost 2 bases to trimming and J lost 6 bases, with 13 bases between them. Germline loops: CDR1 KGHSH, CDR2 LQKENI. The CDR3 is made up of 14 amino acids. In nucleotides, the CDR3 is TGTGCCAGCTCACCAGGGCGTCGGGGGGCTGAAGCTTTCTTT. Protein product: CASSPGRRGAEAFF. The full variable domain, its missing parts supplied by reference TRBV18 and TRBJ1-1, is NAGVMQNPRHLVRRRGQEARLRCSPMKGHSHVYWYRQLPEEGLKFMVYLQKENIIDESGMPKERFSAEFPKEGPSILRIQQVVRGDSAAYFCASSPGRRGAEAFFGQGTRLTVV.

V is TRBV29-1 and J is TRBJ2-7, with 7 bases matching TRBD2. V shed 5 bases and J 5 bases; nucleotides not matched to a gene: 12. CDR1 and CDR2 from the germline V gene are SQVTM and ANQGSEA. This CDR3 is 14 amino acids long. As DNA, the CDR3 is TGCAGCGTTTCCGTGGGACTAAAAGTCGACGAGCAGTACTTC. As protein: CSVSVGLKVDEQYF.

The chain is built from TRBV30 and TRBJ1-1, with TRBD1 identical over 7 bases. The V gene end was trimmed by 3 bases and the J gene end by 1 base; junction bases not matched to a gene: 5. CDR1 and CDR2 from the germline V gene are GTSNPN and SVGIG (reference sequence). This CDR3 has 14 amino acids. The CDR3 DNA reads as TGTGCCTGGAGAATACAGGGGAGGAACACTGAAGCTTTCTTT. This sequence encodes CAWRIQGRNTEAFF.

This clone has only one observation. The V and J genes are TRBV5-1 and TRBJ2-7, with 7 bases identical to TRBD2. Germline CDR1 is SGHRS and CDR2 is YFSETQ. The trim removed 4 bases at V and 6 bases at J, leaving 13 bases unmatched. This CDR3 is built from 15 residues. The CDR3 region has the DNA TGCGCCAGCAGCGCGACCACTAGCGCCGGGGGCGAGCAGTACTTC. Translation: CASSATTSAGGEQYF.

The V gene is TRBV7-9, the J gene TRBJ2-5; D is perhaps TRBD2 (6 bases). V was cut by 4 bases and J by 5 bases, with 11 bases left in between. Looked up from germline, CDR1 is SEHNR and CDR2 is FQNEAQ (reference sequence). This CDR3 region has 13 residues. The CDR3 DNA reads TGTGCCAGCAGCTCGACTAGTGACGAGACCCAGTACTTC. Translating it yields CASSSTSDETQYF.

The CDR3 DNA reads TGTGCCAGTAGTCAAGCGGGAACGGTTCAAGAGACCCAGTACTTC. Its translation is CASSQAGTVQETQYF. The chain employs TRBV19 and TRBJ2-5; 7 nucleotides align to TRBD2. J lost 2 bases, V lost 5 bases, and 8 bases had no gene match. Germline V lookup: CDR1 LNHDA, CDR2 SQIVND (reference sequence). The CDR3 extends over 15 amino acids.

For this clone: This same CDR3 is encoded by further DNA sequences in the sample. V and J are TRBV19 and TRBJ1-1, with 8 bases that match TRBD1. This CDR3 has 12 amino acids. Unmatched junction bases numbered 3, after V lost 8 bases and J lost 4 bases. The germline V gene encodes CDR1 LNHDA and CDR2 SQIVND (reference sequence). The CDR3 DNA follows: TGTGCCAGTCGCACAGGGGGCACTGAAGCTTTCTTT. This gives the protein CASRTGGTEAFF.